This T cell receptor beta chain stems from a study of a mutant IDH1 vaccine in newly diagnosed glioma. The overall study: Vaccination was launched 4-6 weeks after radiotherapy alone, or with temozolomide cycles.

Noted time point: week 11, during vaccination. Doses comprised 300 ug of mutant IDH1 20-mer peptide each, plus topical imiquimod. The donors' diagnosis was new WHO grade 3 or 4 astrocytoma that was IDH1-mutant and ATRX-lost. Comments on this clone: The target antigen is unknown.

Using immunoSEQ multiplex PCR, the repertoire was profiled, and TCRdb retains in-frame clones only, with some absent. The data show roughly 57,000 clones, approximately 90% seen once. Germline-derived CDR1 and CDR2 are MRHNA and SNTAGT. The ends lost 3 bases at V and 1 base at J; junction bases unmatched: 3. This CDR3 is 15 amino acids long. This specimen consisted of PBMCs, obtained from a glioma patient whose treatment included an IDH1 peptide vaccine. This sequence joins TRBV6-4 and TRBJ2-3; 8 bases map to TRBD1. The TCR originated in a man aged 35 to 55 with glioma. Here the CDR3 DNA reads TGTGCCAGCAGTGAGGGGGGACAGGGCACAGATACGCAGTATTTT. Its translation is CASSEGGQGTDTQYF.